These 13 T cell receptor beta chains were sequenced from one sample in a study of CD8+CD57+ T cells in acquired aplastic anemia. Genomic DNA served as template for TCR beta VDJ and CDR3 profiling. MiXCR, applied by TCRdb to the reads, yields one record per CDR3 protein. The table includes approximately 100,000 distinct CDR3 sequences, about 67% detected once. CD8+CD57+ cell expansion, shown by flow cytometry, had occurred in the patients selected for sequencing. Sequenced material: sorted CD4+, CD8+, or CD8+CD57+ T cells (not recorded which) from PBMCs. The origin of the receptors is a human donor with aplastic anemia.

The rearrangement uses TRBV29-1 and TRBJ2-7; 9 bases match TRBD2. The CDR3 runs to 12 residues. Looked up from germline, CDR1 is SQVTM and CDR2 is ANQGSEA. V dropped 4 bases and J dropped 4; count of bases not matched to a gene: 2. CDR3 nucleotides: TGCAGCGTTGCGAGCGGGAGGTACGAGCAGTACTTC. Amino acids: CSVASGRYEQYF.

Of note for this clonotype: With a much larger clone just one base away, this may be a read error. The chain is built from TRBV6-1 and TRBJ2-3; 10 bases line up with TRBD1. This CDR3 region has 17 residues. Trimming cost V 6 bases and J 1 base; bases outside gene matches: 10. Germline V lookup: CDR1 MNHNS, CDR2 SASEGT. CDR3 sequence reads: CASSPYRQGAGTDTQYF. The CDR3 bases are TGTGCCAGCAGCCCCTATCGACAGGGGGCCGGCACAGATACGCAGTATTTT.

The chain joins TRBV19 to TRBJ1-1; no firm D call. CDR1 and CDR2 from the germline V gene are LNHDA and SQIVND (reference sequence). V lost 3 bases and J 7 bases, leaving 6 bases between the germline ends. The CDR3 runs 11 residues. CDR3 nucleotides: TGTGCCAGTAGTATTGCCTTTGAAGCTTTCTTT. Translation gives CASSIAFEAFF. Complete variable domain (other parts from reference TRBV19 and TRBJ1-1): DGGITQSPKYLFRKEGQNVTLSCEQNLNHDAMYWYRQDPGQGLRLIYYSQIVNDFQKGDIAEGYSVSREKKESFPLTVTSAQKNPTAFYLCASSIAFEAFFGQGTRLTVV.

The V and J genes are TRBV24-1 and TRBJ2-4, with unresolved D. V lost 5 bases and J lost 2, with 9 bases in between. The CDR3 covers 14 residues. Germline assignment: CDR1 KGHDR and CDR2 SFDVKD. This CDR3 reads CATSGGYPKNIQYF. The DNA of the CDR3 is TGTGCCACCAGTGGCGGTTACCCCAAAAACATTCAGTACTTC.

This clonotype has just a few counts. The chain employs TRBV7-9 and TRBJ2-2, with D unclear. Germline V gene lookup returns CDR1 SEHNR and CDR2 FQNEAQ (reference sequence). Trimming took 2 bases from V and 5 from J, leaving 0 bases between them. This CDR3 spans 11 amino acids. CDR3 sequence: CASSLTGELFF. The CDR3 DNA is TGTGCCAGCAGCTTAACCGGGGAGCTGTTTTTT.

The chain has TRBV6-1 and TRBJ2-1, with D perhaps matching TRBD1 or TRBD2 (6 bases each). Germline loops: CDR1 MNHNS, CDR2 SASEGT. V was cut by 3 bases and J by 10 bases, with 22 bases left in between. This CDR3 region has 16 residues. The CDR3 loop is CASSDQGGTSSYEQFF. The DNA of the CDR3 is TGTGCCAGCAGTGATCAGGGCGGGACAAGCTCCTACGAGCAGTTCTTC.

The V call is TRBV5-8, the J call TRBJ2-7; D is unresolved. CDR1 and CDR2 (germline): SGHTS, YDEGEE. Trimming removed 0 bases from V and 3 bases from J, with 7 bases in between. This CDR3 spans 13 amino acids. CDR3 region: CASSLDRHYEQYF. CDR3 sequence (DNA): TGTGCCAGCAGCTTGGATAGGCACTACGAGCAGTACTTC.

This clonotype was seen a few times. The chain recombines TRBV10-3 with TRBJ2-7; D is undetermined. The CDR3 runs to 12 residues. Germline assignment: CDR1 ENHRY and CDR2 SYGVKD. The ends were cut back, 1 base at V and 5 bases at J, with 6 bases in the middle. The CDR3: CAISELVNEQYF. The CDR3 DNA reads as TGTGCCATCAGTGAGTTGGTTAACGAGCAGTACTTC.

The chain joins TRBV10-3 to TRBJ2-1; TRBD1 matches at 11 bases. The ends lost 5 bases at V and 5 bases at J; junction bases unmatched: 5. CDR1 is ENHRY and CDR2 is SYGVKD in the germline V gene. There are 15 residues in the CDR3. The CDR3 nucleotides are TGTGCCATCAGTCAGCCGGGACAGGGGGACAATGAGCAGTTCTTC. Translated: CAISQPGQGDNEQFF.

This clonotype was counted a few times. This rearrangement joins TRBV7-8 to TRBJ2-3; TRBD2 agrees at 7 bases. CDR1 is SGHVS and CDR2 is FQNEAQ in the germline V gene. This CDR3 is built from 15 residues. V lost 5 bases to trimming and J lost 4 bases; unmatched junction nucleotides: 9. In nucleotides, the CDR3 is TGTGCCAGCAGCCTTCTAGCGGCTAGGCCAGATACGCAGTATTTT. Translating gives CASSLLAARPDTQYF. Full variable domain (rest looked up from reference TRBV7-8 and TRBJ2-3): GAGVSQSPRYKVAKRGQDVALRCDPISGHVSLFWYQQALGQGPEFLTYFQNEAQLDKSGLPSDRFFAERPEGSVSTLKIQRTQQEDSAVYLCASSLLAARPDTQYFGPGTRLTVL.

The chain employs TRBV25-1 and TRBJ1-1; D perhaps matches TRBD1 (5 bases). Trimming removed 7 bases at V and 7 bases at J, with 13 bases between. From germline, CDR1 is MGHDK and CDR2 SYGVNS. This CDR3 comprises 12 residues. The CDR3 loop reads CASIGTASEAFF. CDR3 sequence (DNA): TGTGCCAGCATCGGGACGGCGAGTGAAGCTTTCTTT.

This clonotype has at least ten counts. The V and J genes are TRBV9 and TRBJ1-2; a weak D match, TRBD1 (5 bases). The CDR3 sequence is 15 residues long. Trimming took off 0 bases at V and 5 bases at J, with 14 bases between the two ends. CDR1 and CDR2 (germline): SGDLS, YYNGEE. This CDR3 reads CASSVVPDSGYGYTF. Written as DNA, the CDR3 is TGTGCCAGCAGCGTAGTCCCAGACTCAGGGTATGGCTACACCTTC.

CDR3 protein: CSARRDTDTQYF. Here the CDR3 DNA reads TGCAGTGCTAGGCGTGACACAGATACGCAGTATTTT. V usage is TRBV20-1 and J usage is TRBJ2-3; D call uncertain. The CDR3 is 12 amino acids. Germline assignment: CDR1 DFQATT and CDR2 SNEGSKA (reference sequence). Trimming cost V 3 bases and J 2 bases, with 6 bases left between them.